This T cell receptor (beta chain) was retrieved from a study of T-cell memory formation after mild COVID-19. Study-wide context: For the most part, TCR clusters were specific to one donor. The study's findings and limits: Memory cells collected pre-infection included some clones that later responded, suggesting cross-reactive memory joined. Contracting clones, day 15 to 85, had balanced CD4/CD8, and later expanders favored CD4+. Nothing showed for sure that second-wave clones peaking on day 37 were SARS-CoV-2 specific.

The table lists this clonotype with a few counts. Its antigen is unidentified. TCRdb independently ran MiXCR on the 5' RACE reads; one entry per CDR3 protein. The sample has 400,000 or so distinct CDR3 sequences, roughly 20% seen once; the top ten hold more than 8%. The ends were cut back, 3 bases at V and 4 bases at J, with 13 bases in the middle. The CDR3 has 15 amino acids. The chain carries TRBV12-3 or TRBV12-4 and TRBJ1-3, with D maybe TRBD1 (5 bases). The specimen sequenced was PBMCs or a T cell subset sorted from them (not recorded which). This sequence was found in an adult woman who had mild COVID-19 (a few samples of this study predate the infection). Cell type and time point are not known. The CDR3 here is CASSFQGNSGNTIYF. The CDR3 region has the DNA TGTGCCAGCAGTTTCCAGGGCAACTCAGGAAACACCATATATTTT.